This TCR beta chain was sequenced for a study of cytomegalovirus exposure and HLA in healthy donors. The wider study: The Caucasian-associated ancestry cluster held roughly 78% of 300 to 450 genotyped donors. The study, taken as a whole, reports: In a later analysis, DRB1 alleles had the most associated TCRs; HLA-C alleles the fewest. The investigators catalogued 150 to 200 TCR beta chains as cytomegalovirus-associated. In a later analysis, TCR beta V- and J-gene trimming showed a link to a missense DCLRE1C variant.

It was with 60 Vbeta and 13 Jbeta primers that the PCR ran. Sequenced by immunoSEQ multiplex PCR; TCRdb stores in-frame clones only, minus some. Seen here are about 72,000 clones, about 80% observed once, and the top ten hold around 3%. About this clone itself: Its target is not known.

The germline gives CDR1 SGHRS, CDR2 YFSETQ. CDR3 length: 16 residues. V shed 5 bases, J shed 5 bases, and the junction held 10 bases outside the gene matches. The chain links TRBV5-1 to TRBJ1-6; 7 bases are shared with TRBD1. This TCR came from a middle-aged man in good health and CMV-seronegative. Sequencing was done on a sample of PBMCs. The CDR3 DNA follows: TGCGCCAGCAGGAAATTTCAGGGGGACGATAATTCACCCCTCCACTTT. This translates into CASRKFQGDDNSPLHF.